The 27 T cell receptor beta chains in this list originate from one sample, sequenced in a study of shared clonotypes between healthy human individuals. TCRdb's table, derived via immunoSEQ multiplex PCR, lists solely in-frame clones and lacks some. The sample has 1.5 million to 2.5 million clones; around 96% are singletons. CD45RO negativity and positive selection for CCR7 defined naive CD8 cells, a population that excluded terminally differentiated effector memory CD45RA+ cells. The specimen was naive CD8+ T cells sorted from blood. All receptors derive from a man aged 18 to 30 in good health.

The CDR3 sequence: CASSMADLNTEAFF. The CDR3 region has the DNA TGTGCCAGTAGTATGGCAGACTTGAACACTGAAGCTTTCTTT. This sequence joins TRBV19 and TRBJ1-1; unclear D gene. V dropped 3 bases and J dropped 0 bases, with 8 bases sitting between them. The CDR3 spans 14 residues. The germline V gene encodes CDR1 LNHDA and CDR2 SQIVND (reference sequence).

CDR3 DNA: TGTGCCAGCAGTGACAGGGTGGGTACAGATACGCAGTATTTT. Residues: CASSDRVGTDTQYF. This chain uses TRBV2 with TRBJ2-3, with D perhaps TRBD1 (5 bases). Germline CDR1 is SNHLY and CDR2 is FYNNEI. The CDR3 is made up of 14 amino acids. Trimming left V 3 bases short and J 3 bases short, with 10 bases between.

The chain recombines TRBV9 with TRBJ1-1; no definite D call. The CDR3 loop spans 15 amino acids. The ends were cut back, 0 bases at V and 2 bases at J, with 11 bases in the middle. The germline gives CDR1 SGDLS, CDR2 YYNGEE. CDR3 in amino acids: CASSVGHGFNTEAFF. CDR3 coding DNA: TGTGCCAGCAGCGTAGGTCACGGCTTTAACACTGAAGCTTTCTTT.

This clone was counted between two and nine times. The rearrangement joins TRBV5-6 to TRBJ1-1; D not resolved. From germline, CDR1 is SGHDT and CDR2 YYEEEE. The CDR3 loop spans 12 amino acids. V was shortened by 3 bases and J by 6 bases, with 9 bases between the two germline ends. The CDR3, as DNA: TGTGCCAGCAGCTACAACTACGCTGAAGCTTTCTTT. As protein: CASSYNYAEAFF.

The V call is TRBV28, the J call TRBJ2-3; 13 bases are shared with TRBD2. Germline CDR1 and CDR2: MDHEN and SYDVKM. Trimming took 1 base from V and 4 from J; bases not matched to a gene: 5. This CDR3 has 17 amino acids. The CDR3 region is CASSLFSLAGGADTQYF. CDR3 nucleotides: TGTGCCAGCAGTTTATTTTCACTAGCGGGGGGGGCAGATACGCAGTATTTT.

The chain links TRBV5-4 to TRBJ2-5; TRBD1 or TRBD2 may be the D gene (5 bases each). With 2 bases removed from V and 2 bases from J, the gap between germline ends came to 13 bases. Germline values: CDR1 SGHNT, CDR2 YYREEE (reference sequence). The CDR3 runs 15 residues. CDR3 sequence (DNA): TGTGCCAGCAGCTTAGGGACGGAGATGCAAGAGACCCAGTACTTC. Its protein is CASSLGTEMQETQYF.

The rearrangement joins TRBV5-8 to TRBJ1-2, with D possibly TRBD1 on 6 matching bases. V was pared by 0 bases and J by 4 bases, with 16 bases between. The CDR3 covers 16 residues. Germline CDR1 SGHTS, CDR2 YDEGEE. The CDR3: CASSLALTGTGYGYTF. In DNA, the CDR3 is TGTGCCAGCAGCTTGGCCCTGACAGGTACCGGCTATGGCTACACCTTC.

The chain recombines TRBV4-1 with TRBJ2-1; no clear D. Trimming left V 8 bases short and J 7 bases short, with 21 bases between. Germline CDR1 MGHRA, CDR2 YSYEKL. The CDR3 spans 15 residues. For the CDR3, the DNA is TGCGCCAGCTCAGTGGGCGTGAGTGTAGGGAATGAGCAGTTCTTC. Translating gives CASSVGVSVGNEQFF.

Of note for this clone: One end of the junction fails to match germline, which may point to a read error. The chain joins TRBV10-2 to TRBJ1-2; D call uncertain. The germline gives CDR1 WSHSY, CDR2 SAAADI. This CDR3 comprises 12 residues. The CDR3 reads CASSGGNHGYTF. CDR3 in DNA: TGCGCCAGCAGTGGGGGTAACCATGGCTACACCTTC.

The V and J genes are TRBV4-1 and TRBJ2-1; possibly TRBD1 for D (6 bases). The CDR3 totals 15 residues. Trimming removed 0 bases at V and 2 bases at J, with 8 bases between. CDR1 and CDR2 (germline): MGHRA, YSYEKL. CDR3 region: CASSQDRTAYNEQFF. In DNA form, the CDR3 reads TGCGCCAGCAGCCAAGATCGGACAGCCTACAATGAGCAGTTCTTC.

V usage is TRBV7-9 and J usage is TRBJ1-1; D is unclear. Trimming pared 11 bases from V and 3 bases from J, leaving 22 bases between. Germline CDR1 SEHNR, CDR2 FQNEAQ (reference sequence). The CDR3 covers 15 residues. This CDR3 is CAVQTDHYGDTEAFF. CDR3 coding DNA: TGTGCCGTCCAAACTGACCATTATGGGGACACTGAAGCTTTCTTT.

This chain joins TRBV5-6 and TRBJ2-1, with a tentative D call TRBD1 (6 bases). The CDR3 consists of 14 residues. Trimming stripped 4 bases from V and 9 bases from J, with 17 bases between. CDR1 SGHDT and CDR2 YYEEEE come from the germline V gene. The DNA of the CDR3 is TGTGCCAGCAGCCAGTCTGGCAGGGGTAGTGAGCAGTTCTTC. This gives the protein CASSQSGRGSEQFF.

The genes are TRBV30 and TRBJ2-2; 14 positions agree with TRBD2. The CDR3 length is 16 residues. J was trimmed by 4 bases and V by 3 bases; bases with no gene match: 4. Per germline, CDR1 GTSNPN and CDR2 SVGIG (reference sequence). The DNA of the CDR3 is TGTGCCTGGAGAAGGACTAGCGGGAGGATCACCGGGGAGCTGTTTTTT. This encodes CAWRRTSGRITGELFF.

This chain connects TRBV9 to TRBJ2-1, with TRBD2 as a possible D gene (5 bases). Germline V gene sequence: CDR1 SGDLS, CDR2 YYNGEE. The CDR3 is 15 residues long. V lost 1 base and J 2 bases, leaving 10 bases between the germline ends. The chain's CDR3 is CASSVLAGAYNEQFF. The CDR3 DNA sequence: TGTGCCAGCAGCGTACTAGCTGGGGCCTACAATGAGCAGTTCTTC. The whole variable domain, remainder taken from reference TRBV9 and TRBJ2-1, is DSGVTQTPKHLITATGQRVTLRCSPRSGDLSVYWYQQSLDQGLQFLIQYYNGEERAKGNILERFSAQQFPDLHSELNLSSLELGDSALYFCASSVLAGAYNEQFFGPGTRLTVL.

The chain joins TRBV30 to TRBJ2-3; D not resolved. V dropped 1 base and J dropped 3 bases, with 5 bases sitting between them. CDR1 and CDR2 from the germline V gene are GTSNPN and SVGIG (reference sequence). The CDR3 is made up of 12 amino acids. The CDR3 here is CAWSGETDTQYF. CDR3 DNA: TGTGCCTGGAGTGGCGAGACAGATACGCAGTATTTT.

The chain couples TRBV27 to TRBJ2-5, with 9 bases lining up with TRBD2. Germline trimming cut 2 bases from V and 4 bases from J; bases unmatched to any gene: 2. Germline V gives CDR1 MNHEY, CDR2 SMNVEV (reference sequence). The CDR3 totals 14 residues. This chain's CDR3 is CASSLEAGGETQYF. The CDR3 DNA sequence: TGTGCCAGCAGTTTAGAAGCGGGAGGAGAGACCCAGTACTTC.

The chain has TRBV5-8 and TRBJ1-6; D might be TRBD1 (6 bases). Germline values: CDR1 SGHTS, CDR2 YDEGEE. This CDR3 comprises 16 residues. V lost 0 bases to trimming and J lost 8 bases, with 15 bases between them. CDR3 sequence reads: CASSLAGQTEDSPLHF. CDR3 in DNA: TGTGCCAGCAGCTTGGCCGGACAGACCGAGGATTCACCCCTCCACTTT.

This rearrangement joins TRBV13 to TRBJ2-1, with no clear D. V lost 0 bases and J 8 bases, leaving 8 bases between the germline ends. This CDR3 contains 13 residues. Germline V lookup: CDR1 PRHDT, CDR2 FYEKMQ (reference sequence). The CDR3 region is CASSLGVRDEQFF. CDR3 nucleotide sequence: TGTGCCAGCAGCTTAGGAGTCAGAGATGAGCAGTTCTTC.

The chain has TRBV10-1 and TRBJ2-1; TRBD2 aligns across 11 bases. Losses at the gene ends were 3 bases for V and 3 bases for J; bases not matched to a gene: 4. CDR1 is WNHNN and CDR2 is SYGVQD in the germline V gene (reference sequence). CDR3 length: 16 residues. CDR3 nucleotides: TGCGCCAGCAGTGAACTAGCGGGAGAAGGCTACAATGAGCAGTTCTTC. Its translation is CASSELAGEGYNEQFF.

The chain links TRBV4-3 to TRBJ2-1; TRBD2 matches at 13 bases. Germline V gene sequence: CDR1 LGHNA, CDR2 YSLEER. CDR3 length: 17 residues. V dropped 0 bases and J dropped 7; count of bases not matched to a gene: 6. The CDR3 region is CASSQDRLAGGGNEQFF. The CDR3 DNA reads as TGCGCCAGCAGCCAAGACAGACTAGCGGGAGGTGGTAATGAGCAGTTCTTC.

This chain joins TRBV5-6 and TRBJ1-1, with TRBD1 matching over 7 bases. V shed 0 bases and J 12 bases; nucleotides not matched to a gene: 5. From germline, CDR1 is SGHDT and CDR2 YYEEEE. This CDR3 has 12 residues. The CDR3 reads CASSLETGKTFF. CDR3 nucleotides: TGTGCCAGCAGCTTGGAGACAGGGAAAACTTTCTTT.

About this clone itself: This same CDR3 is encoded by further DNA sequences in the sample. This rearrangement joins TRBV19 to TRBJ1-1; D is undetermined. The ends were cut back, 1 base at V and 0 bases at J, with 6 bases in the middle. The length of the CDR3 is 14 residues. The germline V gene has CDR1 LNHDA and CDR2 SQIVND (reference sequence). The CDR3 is CASSIGVLNTEAFF. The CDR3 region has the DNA TGTGCCAGTAGTATAGGGGTTTTGAACACTGAAGCTTTCTTT. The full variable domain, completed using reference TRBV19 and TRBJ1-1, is DGGITQSPKYLFRKEGQNVTLSCEQNLNHDAMYWYRQDPGQGLRLIYYSQIVNDFQKGDIAEGYSVSREKKESFPLTVTSAQKNPTAFYLCASSIGVLNTEAFFGQGTRLTVV.

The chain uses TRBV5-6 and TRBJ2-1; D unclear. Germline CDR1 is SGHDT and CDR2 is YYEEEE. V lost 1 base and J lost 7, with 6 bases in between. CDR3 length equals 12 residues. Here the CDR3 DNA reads TGTGCCAGCAGCTTGATGGGTAATGAGCAGTTCTTC. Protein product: CASSLMGNEQFF.

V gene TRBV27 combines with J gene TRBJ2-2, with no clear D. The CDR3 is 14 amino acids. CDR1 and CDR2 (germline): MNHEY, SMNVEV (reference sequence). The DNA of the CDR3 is TGTGCTTCCATGGTCCTCGCGAACACCGGGGAGCTGTTTTTT. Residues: CASMVLANTGELFF.

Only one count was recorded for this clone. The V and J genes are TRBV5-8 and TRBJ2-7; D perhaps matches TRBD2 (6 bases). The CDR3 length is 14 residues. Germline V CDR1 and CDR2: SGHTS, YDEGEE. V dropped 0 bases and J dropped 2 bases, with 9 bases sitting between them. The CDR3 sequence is CASSLAGEAYEQYF. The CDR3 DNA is TGTGCCAGCAGCTTGGCGGGGGAAGCCTACGAGCAGTACTTC.

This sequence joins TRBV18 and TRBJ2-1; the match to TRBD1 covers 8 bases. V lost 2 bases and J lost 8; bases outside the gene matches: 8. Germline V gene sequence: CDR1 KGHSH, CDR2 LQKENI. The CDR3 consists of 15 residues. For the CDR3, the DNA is TGTGCCAGCTCACCATATGGACAGGGAGCGGATGAGCAGTTCTTC. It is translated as CASSPYGQGADEQFF.

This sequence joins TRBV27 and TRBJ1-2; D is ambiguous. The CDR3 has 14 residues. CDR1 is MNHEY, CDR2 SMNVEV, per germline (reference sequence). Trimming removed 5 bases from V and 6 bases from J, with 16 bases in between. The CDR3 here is CASSPRRIGHGYTF. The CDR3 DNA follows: TGTGCCAGCAGTCCCCGCCGTATCGGCCATGGCTACACCTTC.